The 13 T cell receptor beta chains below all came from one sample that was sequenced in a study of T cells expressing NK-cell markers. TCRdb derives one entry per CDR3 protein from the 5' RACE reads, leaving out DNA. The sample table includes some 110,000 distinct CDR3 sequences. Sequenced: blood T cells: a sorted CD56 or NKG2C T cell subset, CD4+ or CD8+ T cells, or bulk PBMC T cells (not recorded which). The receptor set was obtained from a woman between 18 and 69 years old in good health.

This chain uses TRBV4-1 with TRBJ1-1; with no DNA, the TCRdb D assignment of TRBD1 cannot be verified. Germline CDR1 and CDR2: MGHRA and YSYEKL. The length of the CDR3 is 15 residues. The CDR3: CASSQPGQVFTEAFF.

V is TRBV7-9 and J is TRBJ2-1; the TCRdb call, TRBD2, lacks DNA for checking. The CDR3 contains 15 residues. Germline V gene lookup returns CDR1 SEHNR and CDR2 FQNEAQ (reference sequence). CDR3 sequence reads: CASSSGLAGTLEQFF. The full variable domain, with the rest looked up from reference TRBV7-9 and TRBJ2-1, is DTGVSQNPRHKITKRGQNVTFRCDPISEHNRLYWYRQTLGQGPEFLTYFQNEAQLEKSRLLSDRFSAERPKGSFSTLEIQRTEQGDSAMYLCASSSGLAGTLEQFFGPGTRLTVL.

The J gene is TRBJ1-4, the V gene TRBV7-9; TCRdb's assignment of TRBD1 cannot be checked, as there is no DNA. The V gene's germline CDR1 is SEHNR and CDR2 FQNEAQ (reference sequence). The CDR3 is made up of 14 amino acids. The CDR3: CASSPQGVSEKLFF. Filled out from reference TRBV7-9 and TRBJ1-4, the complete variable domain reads DTGVSQNPRHKITKRGQNVTFRCDPISEHNRLYWYRQTLGQGPEFLTYFQNEAQLEKSRLLSDRFSAERPKGSFSTLEIQRTEQGDSAMYLCASSPQGVSEKLFFGSGTQLSVL.

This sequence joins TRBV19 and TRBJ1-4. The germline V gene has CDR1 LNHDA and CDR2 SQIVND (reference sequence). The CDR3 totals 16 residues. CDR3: CASSRTIIATNEKLFF.

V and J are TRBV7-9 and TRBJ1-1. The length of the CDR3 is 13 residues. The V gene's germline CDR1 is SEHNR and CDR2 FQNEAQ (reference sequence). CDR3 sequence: CASSPHPNTEAFF. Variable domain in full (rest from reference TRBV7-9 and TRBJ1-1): DTGVSQNPRHKITKRGQNVTFRCDPISEHNRLYWYRQTLGQGPEFLTYFQNEAQLEKSRLLSDRFSAERPKGSFSTLEIQRTEQGDSAMYLCASSPHPNTEAFFGQGTRLTVV.

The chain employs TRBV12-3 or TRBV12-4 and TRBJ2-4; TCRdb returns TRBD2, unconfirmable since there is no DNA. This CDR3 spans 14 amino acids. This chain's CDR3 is CASSAGSAKNIQYF.

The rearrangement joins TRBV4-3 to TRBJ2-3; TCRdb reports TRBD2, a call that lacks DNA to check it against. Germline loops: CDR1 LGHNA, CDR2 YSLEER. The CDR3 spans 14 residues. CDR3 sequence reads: CASSQASGRDTQYF.

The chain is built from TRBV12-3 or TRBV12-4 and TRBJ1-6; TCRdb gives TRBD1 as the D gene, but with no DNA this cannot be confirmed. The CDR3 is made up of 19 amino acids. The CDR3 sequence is CASSLANKRGGDNNSPLHF.

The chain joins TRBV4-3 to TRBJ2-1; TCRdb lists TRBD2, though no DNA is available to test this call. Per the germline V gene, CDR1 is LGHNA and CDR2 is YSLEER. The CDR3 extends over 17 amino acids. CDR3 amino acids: CASSQDNTGGNVNEQFF.

This CDR3 is CASSLGLAGGEETQYF. The rearrangement joins TRBV7-8 to TRBJ2-5; with no DNA, the TCRdb D assignment of TRBD2 cannot be verified. This CDR3 has 16 residues. Germline loops: CDR1 SGHVS, CDR2 FQNEAQ.

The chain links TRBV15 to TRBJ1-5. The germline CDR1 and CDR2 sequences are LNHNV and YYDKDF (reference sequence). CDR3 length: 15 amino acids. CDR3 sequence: CATSRDLGEQIAQHF.

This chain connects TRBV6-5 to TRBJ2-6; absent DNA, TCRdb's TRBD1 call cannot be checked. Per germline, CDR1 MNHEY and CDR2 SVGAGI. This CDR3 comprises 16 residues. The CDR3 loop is CASSYEGGSGANVLTF.

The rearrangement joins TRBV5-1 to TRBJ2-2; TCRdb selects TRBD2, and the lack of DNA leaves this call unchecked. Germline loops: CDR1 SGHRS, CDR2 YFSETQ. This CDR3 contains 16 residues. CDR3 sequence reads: CASSVLAGGTTGELFF. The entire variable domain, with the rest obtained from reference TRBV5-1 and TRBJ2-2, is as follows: KAGVTQTPRYLIKTRGQQVTLSCSPISGHRSVSWYQQTPGQGLQFLFEYFSETQRNKGNFPGRFSGRQFSNSRSEMNVSTLELGDSALYLCASSVLAGGTTGELFFGEGSRLTVL.